This entry lists 16 T cell receptor beta chains sequenced from one sample in a study of pediatric ulcerative colitis. Sequenced by immunoSEQ multiplex PCR; TCRdb stores in-frame clones only, minus some. Here the sample spans about 60,000 clones, more than 75% being singletons. Sequences were obtained from blood. The receptors derive from a boy younger than 18 who was a control in a study of pediatric ulcerative colitis.

The chain joins TRBV7-2 to TRBJ2-7; D assignment may be TRBD1 or TRBD2 (5 bases each). The germline V gene encodes CDR1 SGHTA and CDR2 FQGNSA. The CDR3 is made up of 16 amino acids. V was cut by 5 bases and J by 2 bases, with 19 bases left in between. The CDR3 DNA is TGTGCCAGCAGCCAAAGTAGGGACGGTGGGACCTACGAGCAGTACTTC. It specifies CASSQSRDGGTYEQYF.

This clone was seen a single time. The J gene is TRBJ2-3, the V gene TRBV21-1; the table names TRBD2, a call not compared with the DNA. TRBV21-1 constitutes a pseudogene. The CDR3 extends over 8 amino acids. The CDR3 nucleotides are TGTGAGCCCGCTCCGCAGTATTTT. It yields the protein CEPAPQYF.

The gene calls are TRBV27 and TRBJ2-6, with D perhaps being TRBD1 or TRBD2 (5 bases each). This CDR3 comprises 18 residues. V lost 6 bases to trimming and J lost 1 base, with 19 bases between them. The germline V gene encodes CDR1 MNHEY and CDR2 SMNVEV (reference sequence). The CDR3 is CASSSTPGRYSGANVLTF. CDR3 sequence (DNA): TGTGCCAGCAGCTCAACTCCGGGACGGTATTCTGGGGCCAACGTCCTGACTTTC.

This chain uses TRBV11-2 with TRBJ2-1, with 8 bases aligning to TRBD1. The V segment lost 6 bases and the J segment 3 bases; nucleotides outside the gene matches: 16. The CDR3 is made up of 18 amino acids. Per the germline V gene, CDR1 is SGHAT and CDR2 is FQNNGV. The CDR3 reads CASSLLQGANFLYNEQFF. The CDR3 DNA follows: TGTGCCAGCAGTCTTCTGCAGGGGGCCAATTTTCTCTACAATGAGCAGTTCTTC.

The chain couples TRBV11-2 to TRBJ2-7; D gene uncertain. The V gene's germline CDR1 is SGHAT and CDR2 FQNNGV. With 2 bases removed from V and 1 base from J, the gap between germline ends came to 21 bases. The CDR3 totals 18 residues. CDR3 protein: CASSLLKASALESYEQYF. CDR3 nucleotide sequence: TGTGCCAGCAGCTTATTGAAGGCGAGCGCCCTCGAGTCCTACGAGCAGTACTTC.

The rearrangement uses TRBV5-1 and TRBJ1-3, with D possibly being TRBD1 (6 bases). Germline CDR1 is SGHRS and CDR2 is YFSETQ. The CDR3 has 17 residues. Trimming cost V 0 bases and J 4 bases, with 17 bases left between them. The DNA of the CDR3 is TGCGCCAGCAGCTTGGGACAGGAGGGCCTCACCGGAAACACCATATATTTT. This codes for CASSLGQEGLTGNTIYF.

The chain links TRBV27 to TRBJ2-3; D ambiguous. The CDR3 totals 14 residues. The germline V and J ends were trimmed by 7 bases and 0 bases, with 11 bases remaining between them. The germline gives CDR1 MNHEY, CDR2 SMNVEV (reference sequence). The CDR3 nucleotides read TGTGCCAGCAAAACGGATCTCAGCACAGATACGCAGTATTTT. It specifies CASKTDLSTDTQYF.

This chain joins TRBV19 and TRBJ2-5, with 13 positions matching TRBD2. The V gene's germline CDR1 is LNHDA and CDR2 SQIVND (reference sequence). CDR3 size: 16 residues. Trimming cost V 2 bases and J 5 bases; bases outside gene matches: 5. CDR3 DNA sequence: TGTGCCAGTAGTATAATCGAGACTAGCGGGAGGGAGACCCAGTACTTC. Translating it yields CASSIIETSGRETQYF.

V gene TRBV18 combines with J gene TRBJ2-1, with 8 bases that match TRBD2. Germline V gives CDR1 KGHSH, CDR2 LQKENI. Trimming took 6 bases from V and 6 from J; bases not matched to a gene: 4. The CDR3 has 13 residues. Here the CDR3 reads CASSPGLVNEQFF. The CDR3 DNA reads as TGTGCCAGCTCTCCGGGACTAGTCAATGAGCAGTTCTTC.

This sequence joins TRBV1 and TRBJ1-2; whether TRBD1, the table's D call, matches the DNA was not checked. TRBV1 is a listed pseudogene. The CDR3 has 15 residues. The CDR3 sequence is CTSSAQLGQGDGYTF. The CDR3 DNA sequence: TGCACCAGCAGCGCTCAGCTAGGACAGGGGGATGGCTACACCTTC.

This chain uses TRBV11-2 with TRBJ2-3; TRBD1 agrees at 7 bases. V trimming: 6 bases; J trimming: 3 bases; junction bases outside the gene matches: 9. The CDR3 is 15 residues long. Germline CDR1 and CDR2: SGHAT and FQNNGV. The CDR3 sequence: CASSSMGQRTDTQYF. In DNA, the CDR3 is TGTGCCAGCAGTTCCATGGGACAGAGAACAGATACGCAGTATTTT.

This clone was observed a few times. CDR3 in DNA: TGCGCCAGCAGCTTGTCGGGGACCGCCTATGGCTACACCTTC. The encoded protein is CASSLSGTAYGYTF. The chain employs TRBV5-1 and TRBJ1-2; a possible D gene is TRBD1 (5 bases). Between the trimmed V and J ends, which lost 1 base and 4 bases, there was a span of 11 bases. Germline values: CDR1 SGHRS, CDR2 YFSETQ. The CDR3 is 14 residues long.

The CDR3 sequence: CASSRTYGNSYEQYF. In nucleotides, the CDR3 is TGTGCCAGCAGCCGAACCTATGGAAACTCCTACGAGCAGTACTTC. This chain connects TRBV5-4 to TRBJ2-7, with unresolved D. V lost 4 bases to trimming and J lost 0 bases, with 14 bases between them. The CDR3 is made up of 15 amino acids. CDR1 and CDR2 from the germline V gene are SGHNT and YYREEE (reference sequence). The variable domain in full, with the rest retrieved from reference TRBV5-4 and TRBJ2-7, is ETGVTQSPTHLIKTRGQQVTLRCSSQSGHNTVSWYQQALGQGPQFIFQYYREEENGRGNFPPRFSGLQFPNYSSELNVNALELDDSALYLCASSRTYGNSYEQYFGPGTRLTVT.

CDR3 loop: CASSANSDPHEKLFF. The CDR3 region has the DNA TGTGCCAGCAGTGCCAATTCCGACCCTCATGAAAAACTGTTTTTT. The chain recombines TRBV6-1 with TRBJ1-4, with D uncertain. This CDR3 comprises 15 residues. Germline V gene lookup returns CDR1 MNHNS and CDR2 SASEGT. Trimming shortened V by 4 bases and J by 6 bases, and 15 bases separated the two germline ends.

The V call is TRBV27, the J call TRBJ2-1; no definite D call. Germline V CDR1 and CDR2: MNHEY, SMNVEV (reference sequence). The CDR3 spans 13 residues. V was trimmed by 0 bases and J by 8 bases, leaving 8 bases between them. CDR3 sequence reads: CASSLSLGYEQFF. The DNA of the CDR3 is TGTGCCAGCAGTTTATCCCTCGGCTATGAGCAGTTCTTC.

J is TRBJ2-7 and V is TRBV11-2; D is ambiguous. Trimming removed 1 base at V and 3 bases at J, with 10 bases between. Germline lookup yields CDR1 SGHAT and CDR2 FQNNGV. This CDR3 has 14 residues. CDR3: CASSLVRRRYEQYF. The CDR3 DNA reads TGTGCCAGCAGCTTAGTCCGCAGGCGCTACGAGCAGTACTTC.